Each of the 10 T cell receptor beta chains below was sequenced from the same sample in a study of cytomegalovirus exposure and HLA in healthy donors. The PCR ran on 60 Vbeta and 13 Jbeta primers. Repertoires were generated with immunoSEQ multiplex PCR, while TCRdb's copy carries only in-frame clones and drops some. Of around 130,000 clones in the sample, around 77% were seen once. Sequencing used PBMCs. The receptor set was obtained from a woman aged 55-69 years in good health and CMV-seronegative.

The chain joins TRBV19 to TRBJ2-5, with D possibly matching TRBD2 (7 bases). Germline-derived CDR1 and CDR2 are LNHDA and SQIVND (reference sequence). Trimming pared 3 bases from V and 1 base from J, leaving 12 bases between. The CDR3 loop spans 15 amino acids. The CDR3, as DNA: TGTGCCAGTAGTATGGTCGGGGGGCTCCAAGAGACCCAGTACTTC. This codes for CASSMVGGLQETQYF.

The V gene is TRBV7-7, the J gene TRBJ2-2; TRBD2 is a possible D gene (5 bases). Trimming stripped 5 bases from V and 9 bases from J, with 16 bases between. There are 14 residues in the CDR3. The V gene's germline CDR1 is SSHAT and CDR2 FNYEAQ (reference sequence). Here the CDR3 reads CASSRQEGDRELFF. DNA of the CDR3: TGTGCCAGCAGCCGTCAAGAGGGCGACCGGGAGCTGTTTTTT.

Here the CDR3 reads CASKLNTEAFF. In nucleotides, the CDR3 is TGTGCCAGCAAACTAAACACTGAAGCTTTCTTT. The chain recombines TRBV2 with TRBJ1-1; D unclear. Deletions cut 7 bases from V and 2 bases from J, with 5 bases between. CDR1 SNHLY and CDR2 FYNNEI come from the germline V gene. This CDR3 contains 11 residues.

In DNA, the CDR3 is TGTGCCAGCAGCGCACTAGCGGGGAGCTCCTACGAGCAGTACTTC. It is translated as CASSALAGSSYEQYF. The chain couples TRBV9 to TRBJ2-5; 10 bases fit TRBD2. The assigned J gene may be wrong: the sequence end matches TRBJ2-7 better. CDR1 and CDR2 from the germline V gene are SGDLS and YYNGEE. This CDR3 is 15 amino acids long.

The rearrangement uses TRBV11-2 and TRBJ1-6; the D gene is possibly TRBD1 (6 bases). The germline V gene encodes CDR1 SGHAT and CDR2 FQNNGV. The CDR3 spans 15 residues. V was trimmed by 7 bases and J by 9 bases, leaving 19 bases between them. For the CDR3, the DNA is TGTGCCAGCACTATAACAGGGCTAGGTGCTTCACCCCTCCACTTT. It is translated as CASTITGLGASPLHF.

J is TRBJ2-1 and V is TRBV5-1; 7 bases line up with TRBD2. Trimming at V came to 7 bases and at J to 5 bases, leaving 9 bases not matched to a gene. CDR1 and CDR2 from the germline V gene are SGHRS and YFSETQ. CDR3 length: 14 residues. CDR3 sequence: CASHPGRGDNEQFF. The DNA for the CDR3 is TGCGCCAGCCATCCCGGACGGGGGGACAATGAGCAGTTCTTC.

This clone has just a few counts. The DNA for the CDR3 is TGTGCCAGCAGGGGGGACAGTGTCAATCAGCCCCAGCATTTT. It codes for CASRGDSVNQPQHF. The chain carries TRBV2 and TRBJ1-5, with 7 bases fitting TRBD1. CDR3 size: 14 residues. The germline V gene encodes CDR1 SNHLY and CDR2 FYNNEI. V trimming: 6 bases; J trimming: 3 bases; junction bases outside the gene matches: 5.

This chain joins TRBV5-8 and TRBJ2-3, with 7 bases matching TRBD1. The CDR3 contains 14 residues. Germline CDR1 is SGHTS and CDR2 is YDEGEE. The J segment lost 2 bases and the V segment lost 2 bases, leaving 2 bases of the junction unmatched. This CDR3 is CASSLQGTTDTQYF. CDR3 nucleotides: TGTGCCAGCAGCTTACAGGGGACCACAGATACGCAGTATTTT.

The chain is built from TRBV28 and TRBJ1-2; D is ambiguous. Germline V gene sequence: CDR1 MDHEN, CDR2 SYDVKM. There are 12 residues in the CDR3. Trimming shortened V by 2 bases and J by 8 bases, and 9 bases separated the two germline ends. This CDR3 is CASSLDWEGYTF. CDR3 nucleotides: TGTGCCAGCAGTTTAGATTGGGAGGGCTACACCTTC.

About this clone: The junction departs from the called germline gene at one end, perhaps through a read error. The chain joins TRBV28 to TRBJ1-2; TRBD1 matches at 9 bases. This CDR3 has 15 residues. Germline V CDR1 and CDR2: MDHEN, SYDVKM. The CDR3 sequence is CASTLRDRVHYGYTF. The CDR3 bases are TGTGCCAGCACTTTACGGGACAGGGTCCACTATGGCTACACCTTC.